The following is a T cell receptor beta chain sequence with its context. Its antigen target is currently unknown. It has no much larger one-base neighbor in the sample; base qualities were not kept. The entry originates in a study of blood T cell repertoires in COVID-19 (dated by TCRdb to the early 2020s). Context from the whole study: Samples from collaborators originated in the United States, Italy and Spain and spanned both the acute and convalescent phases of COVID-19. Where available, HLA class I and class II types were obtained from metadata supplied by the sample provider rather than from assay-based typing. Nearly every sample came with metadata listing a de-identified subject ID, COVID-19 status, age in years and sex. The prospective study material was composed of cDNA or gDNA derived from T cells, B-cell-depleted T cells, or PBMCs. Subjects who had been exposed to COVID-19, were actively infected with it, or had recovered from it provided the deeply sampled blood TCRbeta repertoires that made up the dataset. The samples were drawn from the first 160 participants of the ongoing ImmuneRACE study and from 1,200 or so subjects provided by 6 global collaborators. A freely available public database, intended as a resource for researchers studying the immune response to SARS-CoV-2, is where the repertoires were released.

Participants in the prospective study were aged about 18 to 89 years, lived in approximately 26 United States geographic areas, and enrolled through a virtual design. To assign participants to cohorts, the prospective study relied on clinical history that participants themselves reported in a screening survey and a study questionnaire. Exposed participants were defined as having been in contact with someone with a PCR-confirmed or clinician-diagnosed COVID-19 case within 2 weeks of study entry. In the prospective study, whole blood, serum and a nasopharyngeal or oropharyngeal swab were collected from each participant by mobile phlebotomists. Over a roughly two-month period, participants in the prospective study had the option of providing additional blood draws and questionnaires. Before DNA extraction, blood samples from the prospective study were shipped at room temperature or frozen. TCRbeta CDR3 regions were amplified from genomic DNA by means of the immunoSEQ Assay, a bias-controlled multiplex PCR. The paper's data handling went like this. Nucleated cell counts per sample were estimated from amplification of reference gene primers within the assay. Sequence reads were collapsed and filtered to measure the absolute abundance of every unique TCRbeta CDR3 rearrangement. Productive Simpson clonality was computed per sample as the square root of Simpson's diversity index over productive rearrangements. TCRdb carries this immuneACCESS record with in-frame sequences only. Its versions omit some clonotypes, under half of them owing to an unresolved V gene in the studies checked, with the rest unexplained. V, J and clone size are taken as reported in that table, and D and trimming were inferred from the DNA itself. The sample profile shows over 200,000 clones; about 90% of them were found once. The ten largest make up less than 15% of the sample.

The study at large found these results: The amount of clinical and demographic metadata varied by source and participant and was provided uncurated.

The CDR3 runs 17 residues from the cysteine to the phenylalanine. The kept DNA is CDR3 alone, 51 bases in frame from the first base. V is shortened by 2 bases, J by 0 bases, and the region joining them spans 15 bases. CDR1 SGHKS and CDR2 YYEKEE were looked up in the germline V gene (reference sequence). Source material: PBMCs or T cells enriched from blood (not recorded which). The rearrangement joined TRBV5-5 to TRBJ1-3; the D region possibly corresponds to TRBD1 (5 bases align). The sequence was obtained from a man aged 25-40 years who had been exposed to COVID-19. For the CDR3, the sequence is CASSFGIGVDSGNTIYF. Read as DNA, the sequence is TGTGCCAGCAGCTTTGGGATAGGGGTGGACTCTGGAAACACCATATATTTT.